This T cell receptor (beta chain) appears in the sequencing data of a study of T cell responses to AZD1222 COVID-19 vaccine. Study-wide points: Only after the peak T cell response were repertoires sampled.

This clone was detected a few times. Its antigen remains unidentified. V was shortened by 1 base and J by 7 bases, with 10 bases between the two germline ends. CDR3 length: 14 residues. Looked up from germline, CDR1 is SGHDN and CDR2 is FVKESK. TCRdb's copy holds only in-frame clones and misses some; the assay was immunoSEQ multiplex PCR. The data contain roughly 120,000 clones, 88% of them seen just once; the ten biggest clones take up roughly 3.8%. Second-dose recipients at about 4 or about 12 weeks were treated as one pooled group. The receptor's source is an adult who received the AZD1222 COVID-19 vaccine. The chain joins TRBV14 to TRBJ2-2; D unclear. The source was peripheral blood, collected 28 days after the second AZD1222 dose. The CDR3 DNA follows: TGTGCCAGCAGCCAAGGCCCTGTGGGCGGGGAGCTGTTTTTT. Its protein product is CASSQGPVGGELFF.